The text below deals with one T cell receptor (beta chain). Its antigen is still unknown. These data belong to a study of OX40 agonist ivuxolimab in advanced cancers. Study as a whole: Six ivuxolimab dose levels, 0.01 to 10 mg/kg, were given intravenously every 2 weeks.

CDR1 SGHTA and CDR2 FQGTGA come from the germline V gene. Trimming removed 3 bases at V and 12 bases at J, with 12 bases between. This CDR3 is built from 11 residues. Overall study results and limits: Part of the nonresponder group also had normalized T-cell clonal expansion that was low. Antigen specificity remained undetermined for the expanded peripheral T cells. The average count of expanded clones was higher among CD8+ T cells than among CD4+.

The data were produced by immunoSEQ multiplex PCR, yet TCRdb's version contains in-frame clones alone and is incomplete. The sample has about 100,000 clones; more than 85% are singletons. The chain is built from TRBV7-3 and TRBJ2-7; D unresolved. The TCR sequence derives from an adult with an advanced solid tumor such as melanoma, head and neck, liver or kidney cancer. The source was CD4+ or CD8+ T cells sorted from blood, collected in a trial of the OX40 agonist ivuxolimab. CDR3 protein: CASSFCNGSYF. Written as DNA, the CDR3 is TGTGCCAGCAGCTTTTGTAATGGTTCGTACTTC.